This TCR beta chain was recovered during a study of T cells in localized non-small cell lung cancer. The study's findings and limits: Uninvolved adjacent lung showed higher T cell clonality than tumor. An association was observed between higher blood T cell density and longer overall survival. Sequencing was restricted to one tumor region; therefore, heterogeneity remains possible.

Germline values: CDR1 SGHTA, CDR2 FQGNSA. The V gene lost 3 bases and the J gene lost 1 base, with 9 bases spanning the gap. This CDR3 spans 14 amino acids. Concerning this clone itself: Its target is not known.

Profiling relied on immunoSEQ multiplex PCR, and the TCRdb table lists in-frame clones only, not all of them. The sample carries approximately 30,000 clones, about 90% recorded once. This chain links TRBV7-2 with TRBJ1-1; possible D gene TRBD1, 5 bases. This sample comprised peripheral blood mononuclear cells, obtained before any cancer treatment. This TCR came from a man aged 35 to 69 with stage III lung adenocarcinoma. In nucleotides, the CDR3 is TGTGCCAGCAGCTTCTTGGGGCAGAACACTGAAGCTTTCTTT. This translates into CASSFLGQNTEAFF. Filled out from reference TRBV7-2 and TRBJ1-1, the complete variable domain reads GAGVSQSPSNKVTEKGKDVELRCDPISGHTALYWYRQSLGQGLEFLIYFQGNSAPDKSGLPSDRFSAERTGGSVSTLTIQRTQQEDSAVYLCASSFLGQNTEAFFGQGTRLTVV.